This note documents a single T cell receptor (beta chain) sequence. V shed 4 bases and J 1 base; nucleotides not matched to a gene: 2. Germline V CDR1 and CDR2: SGHTS, YDEGEE. The CDR3 totals 14 residues. Per the original methods: Quantification of nucleated cells was approximated via reference gene primer amplification. Libraries were prepared by immunoSEQ multiplex PCR; TCRdb keeps only in-frame clonotypes and omits some of them. V and J calls and clone size are given by that table; D and trimming were obtained from the DNA. The sample has approximately 450,000 clones; 75% to 90% are singletons. The data stem from a study of blood T cell repertoires in COVID-19. Overall study: From the United States, Italy and Spain came samples of acute and convalescent COVID-19. T cells, B-cell-depleted T cells, or PBMCs provided the cDNA or gDNA that served as material.

This clonotype originated in a woman in her twenties or thirties with acute or convalescent COVID-19. The chain couples TRBV5-8 to TRBJ1-5; 7 nucleotides match TRBD1. Sequenced material: peripheral blood. CDR3 region: CASSGGQSNQPQHF. CDR3 coding DNA: TGTGCCAGCAGCGGGGGACAGAGCAATCAGCCCCAGCATTTT.